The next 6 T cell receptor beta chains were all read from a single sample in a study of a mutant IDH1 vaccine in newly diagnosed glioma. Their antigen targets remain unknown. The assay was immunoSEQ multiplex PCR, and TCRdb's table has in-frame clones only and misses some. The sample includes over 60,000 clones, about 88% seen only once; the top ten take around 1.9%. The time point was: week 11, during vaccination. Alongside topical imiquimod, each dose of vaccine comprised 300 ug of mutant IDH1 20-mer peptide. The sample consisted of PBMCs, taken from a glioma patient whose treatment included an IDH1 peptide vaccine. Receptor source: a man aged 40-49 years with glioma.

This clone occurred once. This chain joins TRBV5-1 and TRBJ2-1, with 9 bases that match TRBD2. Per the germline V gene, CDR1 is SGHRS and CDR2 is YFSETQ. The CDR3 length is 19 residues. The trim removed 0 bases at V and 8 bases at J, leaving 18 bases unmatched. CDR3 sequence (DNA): TGCGCCAGCAGCTTGGAGATGGGTAGCGGGGGACCCCGCGACGATGAGCAGTTCTTC. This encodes CASSLEMGSGGPRDDEQFF.

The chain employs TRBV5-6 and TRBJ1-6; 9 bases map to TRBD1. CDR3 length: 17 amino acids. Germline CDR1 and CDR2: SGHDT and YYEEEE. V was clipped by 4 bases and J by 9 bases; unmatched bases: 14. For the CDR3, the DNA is TGTGCCAGCAGCCTCGAACTGGGACAGGGAGTTGGTTCACCCCTCCACTTT. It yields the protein CASSLELGQGVGSPLHF.

The DNA for the CDR3 is TGTGCCAGCAGCCAAGACAGGGGAAAACTCTACGAGCAGTACGTC. Its translation: CASSQDRGKLYEQYV. The gene calls are TRBV5-4 and TRBJ2-7; 8 bases align to TRBD1. V shed 4 bases, J shed 3 bases, and the junction held 9 bases outside the gene matches. The V gene's germline CDR1 is SGHNT and CDR2 YYREEE (reference sequence). The CDR3 consists of 15 residues.

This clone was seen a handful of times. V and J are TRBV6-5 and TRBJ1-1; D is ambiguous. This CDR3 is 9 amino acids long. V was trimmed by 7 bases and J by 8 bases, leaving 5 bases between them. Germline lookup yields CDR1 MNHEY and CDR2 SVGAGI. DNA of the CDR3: TGTGCCAGCATTCGAGAAGCTTTCTTT. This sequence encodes CASIREAFF.

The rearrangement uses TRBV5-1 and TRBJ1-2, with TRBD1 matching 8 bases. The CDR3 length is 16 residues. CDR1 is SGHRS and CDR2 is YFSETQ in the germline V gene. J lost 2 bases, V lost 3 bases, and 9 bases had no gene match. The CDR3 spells CASSSRQGIENYGYTF. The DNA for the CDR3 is TGCGCCAGCAGCTCGAGACAGGGGATCGAGAACTATGGCTACACCTTC. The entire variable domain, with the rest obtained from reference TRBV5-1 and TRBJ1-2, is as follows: KAGVTQTPRYLIKTRGQQVTLSCSPISGHRSVSWYQQTPGQGLQFLFEYFSETQRNKGNFPGRFSGRQFSNSRSEMNVSTLELGDSALYLCASSSRQGIENYGYTFGSGTRLTVV.

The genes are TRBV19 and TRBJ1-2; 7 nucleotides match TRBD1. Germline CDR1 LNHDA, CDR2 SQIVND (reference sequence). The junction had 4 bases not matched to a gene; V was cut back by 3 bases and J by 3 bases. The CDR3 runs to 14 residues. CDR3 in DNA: TGTGCCAGTAGTATCGGGACAGCCCACTATGGCTACACCTTC. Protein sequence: CASSIGTAHYGYTF.